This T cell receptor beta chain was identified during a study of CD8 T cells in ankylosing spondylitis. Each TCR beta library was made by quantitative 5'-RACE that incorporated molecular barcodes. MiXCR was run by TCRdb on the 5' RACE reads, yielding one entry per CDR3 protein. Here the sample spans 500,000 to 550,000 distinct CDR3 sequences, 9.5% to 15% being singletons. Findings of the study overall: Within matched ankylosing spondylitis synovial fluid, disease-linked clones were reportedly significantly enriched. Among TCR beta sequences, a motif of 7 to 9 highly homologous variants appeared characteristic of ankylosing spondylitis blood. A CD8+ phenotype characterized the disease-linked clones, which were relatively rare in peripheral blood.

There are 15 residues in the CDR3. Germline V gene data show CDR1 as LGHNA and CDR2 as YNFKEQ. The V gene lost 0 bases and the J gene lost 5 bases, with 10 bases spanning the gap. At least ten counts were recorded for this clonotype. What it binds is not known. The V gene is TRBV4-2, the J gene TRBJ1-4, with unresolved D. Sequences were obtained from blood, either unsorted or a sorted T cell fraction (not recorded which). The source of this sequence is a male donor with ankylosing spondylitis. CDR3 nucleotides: TGTGCCAGCAGCCAAGAGAGGACTAGAAATGAAAAACTGTTTTTT. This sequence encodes CASSQERTRNEKLFF.